The 23 T cell receptor beta chains below come from one sample, sequenced in a study of blood T cell repertoires in COVID-19. Sequenced by immunoSEQ multiplex PCR; TCRdb stores in-frame clones only, minus some. The sample consists of 68,000 or so clones, about 88% of them appearing once. Sequenced: peripheral blood. All receptors come from a man between 70 and 80 years old with active or convalescent COVID-19.

The chain combines TRBV5-4 with TRBJ2-3; no clear D. The CDR3 totals 14 residues. Germline CDR1 SGHNT, CDR2 YYREEE (reference sequence). V was pared by 2 bases and J by 0 bases, with 7 bases between. CDR3 in DNA: TGTGCCAGCAGCTTTCAAGCGAGCACAGATACGCAGTATTTT. It yields the protein CASSFQASTDTQYF.

This clone came up once. The V and J genes are TRBV7-2 and TRBJ1-4, with 9 bases identical to TRBD1. J was trimmed by 8 bases and V by 5 bases; bases with no gene match: 9. The CDR3 has 15 residues. Germline assignment: CDR1 SGHTA and CDR2 FQGNSA. This CDR3 reads CASSRTGGVMEKLFF. As DNA, the CDR3 is TGTGCCAGCAGCCGTACAGGGGGCGTGATGGAAAAACTGTTTTTT.

This chain uses TRBV28 with TRBJ1-5; maybe TRBD1 (5 bases). V lost 3 bases and J 7 bases, leaving 10 bases between the germline ends. Germline V gene data show CDR1 as MDHEN and CDR2 as SYDVKM. The CDR3 is made up of 13 amino acids. The CDR3 region has the DNA TGTGCCAGCAGTTTGGGGCGCGGACAGCCCCAGCATTTT. Its protein product is CASSLGRGQPQHF. The variable domain in full, completed from reference TRBV28 and TRBJ1-5, reads DVKVTQSSRYLVKRTGEKVFLECVQDMDHENMFWYRQDPGLGLRLIYFSYDVKMKEKGDIPEGYSVSREKKERFSLILESASTNQTSMYLCASSLGRGQPQHFGDGTRLSIL.

The chain couples TRBV18 to TRBJ1-5; a possible D gene is TRBD1 (6 bases). The CDR3 has 13 residues. V was trimmed by 5 bases and J by 5 bases, leaving 10 bases between them. The germline V gene has CDR1 KGHSH and CDR2 LQKENI. CDR3: CASSGTSDQPQHF. As DNA, the CDR3 is TGTGCCAGCTCAGGGACAAGTGATCAGCCCCAGCATTTT.

CDR3 DNA: TGTGCCAGCAGCCAGCGGGACAGGGGTCCAACCGGGGAGCTGTTTTTT. Translated: CASSQRDRGPTGELFF. This sequence joins TRBV4-2 and TRBJ2-2, with 10 bases lining up with TRBD1. Germline V gene lookup returns CDR1 LGHNA and CDR2 YNFKEQ. The CDR3 runs to 16 residues. J lost 5 bases, V lost 3 bases, and 6 bases had no gene match.

The genes are TRBV28 and TRBJ2-7, with a tentative D call TRBD1 (6 bases). Trimming removed 6 bases from V and 1 base from J, with 16 bases in between. CDR1 and CDR2 from the germline V gene are MDHEN and SYDVKM. The CDR3 is 15 residues long. The CDR3 nucleotides read TGTGCCAGCAGCTCTAATCAGGGGCTTTCCTACGAGCAGTACTTC. Protein sequence: CASSSNQGLSYEQYF.

The CDR3, as DNA: TGCGCCAGCAGCTTGACAGGGGGACGGGAACAGCCCCAGCATTTT. Translating gives CASSLTGGREQPQHF. This rearrangement joins TRBV5-1 to TRBJ1-5; TRBD1 agrees at 8 bases. V gave up 1 base and J gave up 7 bases; unmatched junction bases: 7. CDR3 length: 15 amino acids. CDR1 is SGHRS, CDR2 YFSETQ, per germline.

The rearrangement links TRBV10-3 to TRBJ1-1; tentative D call: TRBD1 (5 bases). The ends were cut back, 8 bases at V and 4 bases at J, with 20 bases in the middle. The CDR3 runs to 15 residues. CDR1 and CDR2 from the germline V gene are ENHRY and SYGVKD. The CDR3: CAIRGGSQRSTEAFF. CDR3 DNA sequence: TGTGCCATCCGGGGGGGGTCCCAGAGGAGCACTGAAGCTTTCTTT.

V and J are TRBV7-8 and TRBJ2-4; possibly TRBD1 for D (6 bases). The CDR3 has 16 residues. Trimming shortened V by 5 bases and J by 8 bases, and 22 bases separated the two germline ends. The V gene's germline CDR1 is SGHVS and CDR2 FQNEAQ. The CDR3, as DNA: TGTGCCAGCAGCCCCCACCTGGGGGCACGTACGGACATTCAGTACTTC. Amino acids: CASSPHLGARTDIQYF.

V is TRBV5-6 and J is TRBJ1-5; TRBD1 matches 7 bases. Germline CDR1 and CDR2: SGHDT and YYEEEE. J lost 2 bases, V lost 3 bases, and 2 bases had no gene match. The CDR3 extends over 14 amino acids. CDR3 residues: CASSWGTGNQPQHF. CDR3 DNA: TGTGCCAGCAGCTGGGGGACAGGCAATCAGCCCCAGCATTTT.

The chain carries TRBV5-4 and TRBJ2-1; 7 bases agree with TRBD2. The CDR3 runs to 15 residues. CDR1 is SGHNT and CDR2 is YYREEE in the germline V gene (reference sequence). Losses at the gene ends were 4 bases for V and 7 bases for J; bases not matched to a gene: 11. This CDR3 is CASSNGLVPENEQFF. CDR3 DNA: TGTGCCAGCAGCAATGGACTAGTACCAGAAAATGAGCAGTTCTTC.

The V gene is TRBV30, the J gene TRBJ2-7; 10 bases align to TRBD1. Germline-derived CDR1 and CDR2 are GTSNPN and SVGIG (reference sequence). V lost 4 bases and J lost 2; bases outside the gene matches: 5. The CDR3 is 14 amino acids. The CDR3 DNA follows: TGTGCCTGGAACCGGGACAGGGGTACCTACGAGCAGTACTTC. It encodes CAWNRDRGTYEQYF.

In DNA, the CDR3 is TGTGCCAGCAGCGTAGGGAAAGCGAAGAGCTCCTACAATGAGCAGTTCTTC. Its translation is CASSVGKAKSSYNEQFF. This chain connects TRBV9 to TRBJ2-1, with unresolved D. Germline CDR1 and CDR2: SGDLS and YYNGEE. Deletions cut 0 bases from V and 0 bases from J, with 13 bases between. This CDR3 contains 17 residues. The variable domain in full, completed from reference TRBV9 and TRBJ2-1, reads DSGVTQTPKHLITATGQRVTLRCSPRSGDLSVYWYQQSLDQGLQFLIQYYNGEERAKGNILERFSAQQFPDLHSELNLSSLELGDSALYFCASSVGKAKSSYNEQFFGPGTRLTVL.

This chain uses TRBV6-6 with TRBJ2-2; a weak D match, TRBD1 (5 bases). V lost 0 bases and J 1 base, leaving 6 bases between the germline ends. Germline CDR1 MNHNY, CDR2 SVGAGI (reference sequence). This CDR3 is 15 amino acids long. The CDR3 reads CASSYSQGNTGELFF. CDR3 in DNA: TGTGCCAGCAGTTACTCGCAGGGGAACACCGGGGAGCTGTTTTTT.

The chain employs TRBV15 and TRBJ1-5; D perhaps matches TRBD1 (6 bases). V was shortened by 5 bases and J by 0 bases, with 11 bases between the two germline ends. Per germline, CDR1 LNHNV and CDR2 YYDKDF (reference sequence). This CDR3 has 15 residues. The CDR3 protein is CATSGQFPSNQPQHF. The CDR3 nucleotides are TGTGCCACCAGCGGACAGTTTCCTAGCAATCAGCCCCAGCATTTT. The variable domain in full, with the rest retrieved from reference TRBV15 and TRBJ1-5, is DAMVIQNPRYQVTQFGKPVTLSCSQTLNHNVMYWYQQKSSQAPKLLFHYYDKDFNNEADTPDNFQSRRPNTSFCFLDIRSPGLGDTAMYLCATSGQFPSNQPQHFGDGTRLSIL.

CDR3 coding DNA: TGTGCCAGCAGTTATGGACAGAACACTGAAGCTTTCTTT. It yields the protein CASSYGQNTEAFF. The chain carries TRBV6-5 and TRBJ1-1, with a weak D call TRBD1 (5 bases). V was cut by 3 bases and J by 1 base, with 6 bases left in between. Germline V gives CDR1 MNHEY, CDR2 SVGAGI. There are 13 residues in the CDR3.

This sequence joins TRBV6-1 and TRBJ1-2, with D maybe TRBD1 (6 bases). The CDR3 has 13 residues. In germline, CDR1 is MNHNS, CDR2 SASEGT. V was shortened by 3 bases and J by 4 bases, with 9 bases between the two germline ends. The CDR3 is CASSDTGLYGYTF. CDR3 coding DNA: TGTGCCAGCAGTGATACAGGGCTCTATGGCTACACCTTC.

The chain recombines TRBV9 with TRBJ2-7, with 11 bases fitting TRBD2. Trimming removed 0 bases from V and 1 base from J; junction bases left unmatched: 0. Germline V gene data show CDR1 as SGDLS and CDR2 as YYNGEE. The CDR3 runs to 15 residues. As DNA, the CDR3 is TGTGCCAGCAGCGTAGGACTAGCGGGGTCCTACGAGCAGTACTTC. It encodes CASSVGLAGSYEQYF.

The V gene is TRBV2, the J gene TRBJ1-3; tentatively, D is TRBD1 (6 bases). The V end was cut by 0 bases, the J end by 1 base, with 22 bases between. Per germline, CDR1 SNHLY and CDR2 FYNNEI. The CDR3 totals 20 residues. CDR3 nucleotide sequence: TGTGCCAGCAGTGAAGCCCCTCCGGGGCACAGGGTCGGTTCTGGAAACACCATATATTTT. Translation: CASSEAPPGHRVGSGNTIYF.

The chain links TRBV28 to TRBJ2-5; TRBD1 agrees at 10 bases. The CDR3 has 14 residues. V lost 6 bases, J lost 5 bases, and 6 bases stayed unmatched. Per the germline V gene, CDR1 is MDHEN and CDR2 is SYDVKM. The CDR3: CASRETGGMETQYF. CDR3 bases: TGTGCCAGCAGGGAGACAGGGGGCATGGAGACCCAGTACTTC.

The rearrangement uses TRBV27 and TRBJ1-6; perhaps TRBD1 as D (5 bases). The CDR3 extends over 17 amino acids. Germline CDR1 and CDR2: MNHEY and SMNVEV (reference sequence). V lost 5 bases to trimming and J lost 7 bases, with 21 bases between them. The CDR3 is CASSPQWTLLLNSPLHF. The CDR3 DNA reads as TGTGCCAGCAGTCCACAATGGACACTCTTATTAAATTCACCCCTCCACTTT.

The genes are TRBV19 and TRBJ2-1; D remains ambiguous. The CDR3 extends over 13 amino acids. V was pared by 4 bases and J by 5 bases, with 9 bases between. The germline gives CDR1 LNHDA, CDR2 SQIVND (reference sequence). The CDR3 protein is CASSRVENNEQFF. DNA for the CDR3: TGTGCCAGTAGTAGAGTAGAAAACAATGAGCAGTTCTTC.

This clone was counted a few times. The gene calls are TRBV19 and TRBJ2-1, with D possibly TRBD1 on 5 matching bases. The germline V and J ends were trimmed by 5 bases and 3 bases, with 11 bases remaining between them. The CDR3 sequence is 14 residues long. Germline values: CDR1 LNHDA, CDR2 SQIVND (reference sequence). CDR3 in DNA: TGTGCCAGTAGTTTCCCCCAGGGCTACAATGAGCAGTTCTTC. Protein product: CASSFPQGYNEQFF.